The 12 T cell receptor beta chains listed next were all sequenced from one sample in a study of T cell responses to AZD1222 COVID-19 vaccine. Clones were read by immunoSEQ multiplex PCR, and TCRdb kept only the in-frame ones, dropping some. The sample has around 100,000 clones; roughly nine tenths are singletons. The starting material was peripheral blood, obtained 28 days after the second AZD1222 dose. These receptors were taken from an adult who received the AZD1222 COVID-19 vaccine.

The gene calls are TRBV19 and TRBJ2-1; the match to TRBD2 covers 11 bases. The J segment lost 7 bases and the V segment lost 7 bases, leaving 6 bases of the junction unmatched. The CDR3 runs to 14 residues. Germline CDR1 and CDR2: LNHDA and SQIVND (reference sequence). The CDR3 coding sequence is TGTGCCAGTAAAACTAGCGGGAGTACAAATGAGCAGTTCTTC. This encodes CASKTSGSTNEQFF. Using reference TRBV19 and TRBJ2-1 for the parts outside the CDR3, the full variable domain is DGGITQSPKYLFRKEGQNVTLSCEQNLNHDAMYWYRQDPGQGLRLIYYSQIVNDFQKGDIAEGYSVSREKKESFPLTVTSAQKNPTAFYLCASKTSGSTNEQFFGPGTRLTVL.

The V and J genes are TRBV5-8 and TRBJ2-1; the D is unclear. The ends were cut back, 4 bases at V and 0 bases at J, with 11 bases in the middle. The CDR3 is 15 residues long. Germline V gene lookup returns CDR1 SGHTS and CDR2 YDEGEE. For the CDR3, the DNA is TGTGCCAGCAGCAAGGACGGAATCTCCTACAATGAGCAGTTCTTC. It specifies CASSKDGISYNEQFF.

The chain joins TRBV29-1 to TRBJ1-1; no clear D gene. The germline gives CDR1 SQVTM, CDR2 ANQGSEA. V lost 7 bases and J lost 2, with 8 bases in between. This CDR3 is 11 amino acids long. CDR3 protein: CSETENTEAFF. The CDR3 coding sequence is TGCAGCGAAACAGAAAACACTGAAGCTTTCTTT.

This chain links TRBV28 with TRBJ2-2; TRBD2 agrees at 13 bases. The CDR3 is made up of 17 amino acids. The V and J ends lost 6 bases and 3 bases, in that order; junction bases with no gene match: 7. CDR1 and CDR2 (germline): MDHEN, SYDVKM. CDR3 protein: CASRELAGGPDTGELFF. Here the CDR3 DNA reads TGTGCCAGCAGAGAACTAGCGGGAGGGCCAGACACCGGGGAGCTGTTTTTT. The variable domain in full, with the rest retrieved from reference TRBV28 and TRBJ2-2, is DVKVTQSSRYLVKRTGEKVFLECVQDMDHENMFWYRQDPGLGLRLIYFSYDVKMKEKGDIPEGYSVSREKKERFSLILESASTNQTSMYLCASRELAGGPDTGELFFGEGSRLTVL.

The rearrangement joins TRBV11-2 to TRBJ1-2; D might be TRBD1 (6 bases). In germline, CDR1 is SGHAT, CDR2 FQNNGV. Trimming pared 1 base from V and 4 bases from J, leaving 13 bases between. The CDR3 has 15 residues. CDR3 bases: TGTGCCAGCAGCTTAGGCGGGGGCTCATTCTATGGCTACACCTTC. Translating it yields CASSLGGGSFYGYTF.

The V and J genes are TRBV7-3 and TRBJ1-1; D is perhaps TRBD1 (5 bases). V lost 5 bases, J lost 4 bases, and 11 bases lay in between. The CDR3 has 13 amino acids. Germline V lookup: CDR1 SGHTA, CDR2 FQGTGA. This CDR3 is CASSHGGSTEAFF. The CDR3, as DNA: TGTGCCAGCAGCCACGGGGGGTCCACTGAAGCTTTCTTT.

This clone was seen a single time. V gene TRBV28 combines with J gene TRBJ1-5, with D hard to call. Germline V gives CDR1 MDHEN, CDR2 SYDVKM. The length of the CDR3 is 12 residues. V lost 5 bases and J lost 4, with 6 bases in between. CDR3 coding DNA: TGTGCCAGCAGTCTTCGAAATCAGCCCCAGCATTTT. This translates into CASSLRNQPQHF.

J is TRBJ1-2 and V is TRBV4-1, with no clear D. Germline loops: CDR1 MGHRA, CDR2 YSYEKL. The V gene lost 2 bases and the J gene lost 2 bases, with 12 bases spanning the gap. The CDR3 extends over 15 amino acids. The DNA for the CDR3 is TGCGCCAGCAGCCAACCCGGACGGGTGAACTATGGCTACACCTTC. This translates into CASSQPGRVNYGYTF.

The chain couples TRBV5-1 to TRBJ1-1, with a tentative D call TRBD1 (5 bases). CDR3 size: 14 residues. Germline V gene data show CDR1 as SGHRS and CDR2 as YFSETQ. V was trimmed by 4 bases and J by 0 bases, leaving 10 bases between them. CDR3: CASSPGRLNTEAFF. DNA of the CDR3: TGCGCCAGCAGCCCGGGACGGTTGAACACTGAAGCTTTCTTT.

The chain links TRBV10-3 to TRBJ2-3, with D tentatively TRBD1 or TRBD2 (6 bases each). With 0 bases removed from V and 2 bases from J, the gap between germline ends came to 12 bases. CDR3 size: 16 residues. From germline, CDR1 is ENHRY and CDR2 SYGVKD. The CDR3 is CAISESRGQNTDTQYF. DNA of the CDR3: TGTGCCATCAGTGAGTCTCGGGGGCAGAACACAGATACGCAGTATTTT.

This clone was seen only a few times. The chain joins TRBV5-1 to TRBJ2-7; TRBD2 matches at 9 bases. CDR3 length: 16 amino acids. The J segment lost 2 bases and the V segment lost 3 bases, leaving 9 bases of the junction unmatched. In germline, CDR1 is SGHRS, CDR2 YFSETQ. The CDR3 loop is CASSSLGAGGPYEQYF. The CDR3, as DNA: TGCGCCAGCAGCTCGCTCGGCGCGGGAGGGCCCTACGAGCAGTACTTC.

This chain links TRBV5-1 with TRBJ2-5, with TRBD2 as a possible D gene (5 bases). Germline V gene lookup returns CDR1 SGHRS and CDR2 YFSETQ. The CDR3 is made up of 14 amino acids. V shed 2 bases and J shed 2 bases, with 10 bases lying between them. CDR3 residues: CASSFDTRQETQYF. The CDR3, as DNA: TGCGCCAGCAGCTTCGATACTAGGCAAGAGACCCAGTACTTC.